The source of this T cell receptor beta chain is a study of early T cells in non-severe SARS-CoV-2 infection. Study details: Alpha and beta chains were unpaired, from unsorted whole-blood bulk RNA.

Trimming cost V 3 bases and J 2 bases, with 11 bases left between them. This CDR3 comprises 14 residues. The germline V gene encodes CDR1 MNHEY and CDR2 SMNVEV (reference sequence). TCRdb itself ran the 5' RACE reads through MiXCR, one entry per CDR3 protein. The sample gives about 98,000 distinct CDR3 sequences, about an eighth of which show up once; 5.5% to 7% is in the top ten. The TCR comes from an adult who was a healthcare worker with PCR-confirmed SARS-CoV-2 infection or an uninfected control (not recorded which). The J gene is TRBJ2-7, the V gene TRBV27; a weak D match, TRBD2 (5 bases). Sequenced sample: whole blood. The chain's CDR3 is CASSFRGLTYEQYF. DNA for the CDR3: TGTGCCAGCAGTTTTAGAGGGCTCACCTACGAGCAGTACTTC.